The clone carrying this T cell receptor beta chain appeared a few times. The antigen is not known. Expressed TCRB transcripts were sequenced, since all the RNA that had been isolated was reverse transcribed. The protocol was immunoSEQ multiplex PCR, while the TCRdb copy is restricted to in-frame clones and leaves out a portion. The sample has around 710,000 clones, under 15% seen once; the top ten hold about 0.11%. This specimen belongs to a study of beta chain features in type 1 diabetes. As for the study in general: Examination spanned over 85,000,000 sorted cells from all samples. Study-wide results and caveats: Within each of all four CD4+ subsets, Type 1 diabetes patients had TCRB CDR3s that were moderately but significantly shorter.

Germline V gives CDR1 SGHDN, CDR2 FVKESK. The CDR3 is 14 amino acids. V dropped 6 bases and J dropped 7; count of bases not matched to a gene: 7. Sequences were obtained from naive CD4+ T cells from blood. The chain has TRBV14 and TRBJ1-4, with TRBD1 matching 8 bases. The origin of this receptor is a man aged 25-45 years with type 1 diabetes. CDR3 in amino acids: CASSQWTGTEKLFF. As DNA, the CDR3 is TGTGCCAGCAGTCAGTGGACAGGGACTGAAAAACTGTTTTTT.